These T cell receptor beta chains were read from a single sample in a study of blood T cell repertoires in COVID-19. Libraries were prepared by immunoSEQ multiplex PCR; TCRdb keeps only in-frame clonotypes and omits some of them. Here the sample spans roughly 500,000 clones, roughly nine tenths being singletons. Sequencing used peripheral blood. The receptors come from a man aged 18 to 29 with COVID-19, enrolled during active disease. Both conserved end residues are trimmed from each CDR3. Each record gives: V gene, CDR3 protein.

v_call: TRBV7-2
cdr3_aa: ASSFDYRAYEQY

v_call: TRBV13
cdr3_aa: ASSLDSGNSYNEQF

v_call: TRBV5-1
cdr3_aa: ASSLDRGTANYGYT

v_call: TRBV5-6
cdr3_aa: ASSLGGITEQY

v_call: TRBV4-1
cdr3_aa: ASSQVAGGPNEQF

v_call: TRBV6-6
cdr3_aa: ASSIDREVGTDTQY

v_call: TRBV27
cdr3_aa: ASSYRGGSYNEQF

v_call: TRBV24-1
cdr3_aa: ATRDRHKNIQY

v_call: TRBV5-1
cdr3_aa: ASSGTGGAYEQY

v_call: TRBV5-5
cdr3_aa: ASSLLTVPYEQY

v_call: TRBV4-1
cdr3_aa: ASTPLLAFRGEQF

v_call: TRBV20-1
cdr3_aa: SASPYSSGANVLT

v_call: TRBV7-8
cdr3_aa: ASTIEVSSGPFGQY

v_call: TRBV5-1
cdr3_aa: ASSSQGGVGETQY

v_call: TRBV10-1
cdr3_aa: ASSEPGLTDTQY

v_call: TRBV7-7
cdr3_aa: ASSPGGSGANVLT

v_call: TRBV2
cdr3_aa: ASRRQGADGTQY

v_call: TRBV6-5
cdr3_aa: AIEFSGGFNEQF

v_call: TRBV27
cdr3_aa: ASSSGRGNSPLH

v_call: TRBV7-2
cdr3_aa: ASSMGTGRTEAF

v_call: TRBV10-2
cdr3_aa: ASSRDSSYEQY

v_call: TRBV11-2
cdr3_aa: ASSRTGGYEQY

v_call: TRBV30
cdr3_aa: AWRAGNTYEQY

v_call: TRBV7-9
cdr3_aa: ASSLASGQSPTNYWGYT

v_call: TRBV4-2
cdr3_aa: ASSQLTGSYNEQF

v_call: TRBV18
cdr3_aa: ASSQGTGDGYT

v_call: TRBV2
cdr3_aa: ASGPAGGWETQY

v_call: TRBV5-4
cdr3_aa: ASSFGAGGTLSTDTQY

v_call: TRBV19
cdr3_aa: ASSPFRSSYNSPLH

v_call: TRBV27
cdr3_aa: ASSLRTGGEQY

v_call: TRBV11-2
cdr3_aa: ASSKTGVGWAGEQY